This T cell receptor (beta chain) came from a study of human T cells and chemical hapten exposure. Study-level findings and limits: The study found that PT1 expanded TCR counts correlated positively with patch test score. Sensitizing to DPC left TCRs with a frequency above 1 in 1000 unaltered.

Regarding time point: pre-sensitization, week 0. Treatment here: therapeutic diphenylcyclopropenone sensitization with weekly scalp DPC. Unfractionated whole blood was the source of the extracted total RNA. In its sample, this clonotype was seen many times. Its antigen is unidentified. One junction end does not reproduce the germline sequence, and a read error may be involved. The library put unique molecular identifiers onto individual cDNA molecules. TCRdb redid the calling of the RACE reads with MiXCR, one entry per CDR3 protein. The sample has tens of thousands of distinct CDR3 sequences; more than 10% are singletons. Germline CDR1 GTSNPN, CDR2 SVGIG (reference sequence). The CDR3 covers 13 residues.

The source of this sequence is a woman between 40 and 55 years old with alopecia areata. Some clones in this sample may be carry-over from other donors' samples. The chain joins TRBV30 to TRBJ2-5; D perhaps matches TRBD2 (6 bases). The sample consisted of whole blood, taken in connection with sensitization to the hapten diphenylcyclopropenone (DPC). The CDR3 region has the DNA TGTGCTTGGAGATGGAGGGCCCAGGAGACCCAGTACTTC. Protein sequence: CAWRWRAQETQYF.